This T cell receptor beta chain originates from a study of T cells after yellow fever vaccination. Study information: Fractions with few cells were prepared using SMART-Seq v4 Ultra Low Input.

TCRdb reprocessed the 5' RACE reads with MiXCR, giving one entry per CDR3 protein. Here the sample spans about 47,000 distinct CDR3 sequences, 7.4% being singletons. Study outcomes and limitations: Abundant clonotypes (contaminants from the bulk population) could be present in FACS-sorted repertoires. A small proportion of clonotypes was detected in both the CD4 and CD8 compartments. The study re-detected most primary-vaccination clones after the booster (around 96% CD4, around 90% CD8).

V lost 4 bases to trimming and J lost 6 bases; unmatched junction nucleotides: 2. Germline V gives CDR1 SGHTA, CDR2 FQGTGA. The CDR3 is made up of 13 amino acids. This clonotype was counted once. Its matching antigen is unknown. The source is a man aged 18 to 30 who received the YFV17D yellow fever vaccine. The source material was CD8+ T cells sorted from PBMCs, sampled around 15 days after the first yellow fever vaccination. The rearrangement links TRBV7-3 to TRBJ1-2; TRBD1 agrees at 10 bases. The CDR3 coding sequence is TGTGCCAGCAGCTGGGACAGGGGAAATGGCTACACCTTC. As protein: CASSWDRGNGYTF.